One sample yielded the 21 T cell receptor beta chains listed below, sequenced in a study of patients and donors after allogeneic stem cell transplantation. TCRdb fed the RT-PCR reads into MiXCR, producing one record per CDR3 protein. The sample shows 200,000 to 250,000 distinct CDR3 sequences, 11% to 15% of them seen only once. The source material was blood, either unsorted or a sorted T cell fraction (not recorded which). The receptors derive from a human donor who was either an allogeneic HSCT recipient or a stem cell or donor lymphocyte infusion donor (not recorded which). It is not recorded whose cells these are; they may come from a transplant donor.

The gene calls are TRBV2 and TRBJ1-5; the D is unclear. Trimming took off 4 bases at V and 3 bases at J, with 10 bases between the two ends. Germline V CDR1 and CDR2: SNHLY, FYNNEI. The CDR3 contains 14 residues. CDR3 residues: CASSAETYNQPQHF. As DNA, the CDR3 is TGTGCCAGCAGTGCAGAGACGTACAATCAGCCCCAGCATTTT.

The CDR3 region is CATSATLNSPLHF. CDR3 DNA: TGTGCCACCTCCGCCACGCTTAATTCACCCCTCCACTTT. The chain employs TRBV24-1 and TRBJ1-6; unclear D gene. The CDR3 loop spans 13 amino acids. Looked up from germline, CDR1 is KGHDR and CDR2 is SFDVKD. Trimming removed 9 bases from V and 6 bases from J, with 11 bases in between.

The chain employs TRBV7-2 and TRBJ2-3; D is perhaps TRBD2 (6 bases). The CDR3 totals 15 residues. V gave up 6 bases and J gave up 0 bases, with 13 bases separating them. The V gene's germline CDR1 is SGHTA and CDR2 FQGNSA. CDR3 DNA: TGTGCCAGCAGACTGGGCGGGACCAGCACAGATACGCAGTATTTT. Translation gives CASRLGGTSTDTQYF.

The table lists this clonotype with a few counts. V usage is TRBV2 and J usage is TRBJ1-2, with 11 bases identical to TRBD1. CDR1 is SNHLY, CDR2 FYNNEI, per germline. V was clipped by 5 bases and J by 7 bases; unmatched bases: 6. CDR3 length: 14 amino acids. In nucleotides, the CDR3 is TGTGCCAGCAGTCACGGACAGGGGGCGCTTGGCTACACCTTC. Residues: CASSHGQGALGYTF.

This clonotype was observed a handful of times. The rearrangement joins TRBV19 to TRBJ1-2; 9 bases line up with TRBD1. The junction had 6 bases not matched to a gene; V was cut back by 9 bases and J by 1 base. The CDR3 has 14 amino acids. Germline V gives CDR1 LNHDA, CDR2 SQIVND (reference sequence). The CDR3 loop is CASQQGANNYGYTF. In nucleotides, the CDR3 is TGTGCCAGCCAACAGGGGGCTAATAACTATGGCTACACCTTC. The full variable domain, completed using reference TRBV19 and TRBJ1-2, is DGGITQSPKYLFRKEGQNVTLSCEQNLNHDAMYWYRQDPGQGLRLIYYSQIVNDFQKGDIAEGYSVSREKKESFPLTVTSAQKNPTAFYLCASQQGANNYGYTFGSGTRLTVV.

The chain combines TRBV11-1 with TRBJ2-7, with 12 bases lining up with TRBD2. Per germline, CDR1 SGHAT and CDR2 FQDESV (reference sequence). The ends lost 2 bases at V and 3 bases at J; junction bases unmatched: 17. The CDR3 is 20 residues long. The CDR3 nucleotides read TGTGCCAGCAGCTTAAGGAAACTAGCGGGGGGAAATTACTCCAACTACGAGCAGTACTTC. Translation: CASSLRKLAGGNYSNYEQYF.

This clonotype has a handful of counts. The V call is TRBV5-1, the J call TRBJ2-1; tentatively, D is TRBD1 (6 bases). V lost 3 bases and J 0 bases, leaving 13 bases between the germline ends. Per the germline V gene, CDR1 is SGHRS and CDR2 is YFSETQ. The CDR3 sequence is 16 residues long. The CDR3 DNA is TGCGCCAGCAGCTGGGGGCTTGGGAGCTCCTACAATGAGCAGTTCTTC. Encoded protein: CASSWGLGSSYNEQFF.

The rearrangement joins TRBV2 to TRBJ2-3; TRBD1 matches 7 bases. CDR3 length: 14 residues. V gave up 8 bases and J gave up 3 bases; unmatched junction bases: 8. Germline CDR1 is SNHLY and CDR2 is FYNNEI. The CDR3 region is CASGGGQTTDTQYF. DNA of the CDR3: TGTGCCAGCGGTGGGGGACAGACTACAGATACGCAGTATTTT. Full variable domain (rest looked up from reference TRBV2 and TRBJ2-3): EPEVTQTPSHQVTQMGQEVILRCVPISNHLYFYWYRQILGQKVEFLVSFYNNEISEKSEIFDDQFSVERPDGSNFTLKIRSTKLEDSAMYFCASGGGQTTDTQYFGPGTRLTVL.

CDR3 residues: CASSQDGIGTRRTDTQYF. As DNA, the CDR3 is TGCGCCAGCAGCCAAGATGGAATAGGGACCAGGCGCACAGATACGCAGTATTTT. The chain carries TRBV4-1 and TRBJ2-3; TRBD1 or TRBD2 may be the D gene (5 bases each). The CDR3 is 18 amino acids. Trimming took 0 bases from V and 1 from J, leaving 17 bases between them. Germline values: CDR1 MGHRA, CDR2 YSYEKL.

This chain links TRBV20-1 with TRBJ2-7, with 10 bases fitting TRBD1. V dropped 6 bases and J dropped 1; count of bases not matched to a gene: 9. Germline loops: CDR1 DFQATT, CDR2 SNEGSKA (reference sequence). This CDR3 comprises 15 residues. For the CDR3, the DNA is TGCAGTGCAGCTTCCGGGACAGGGGATTCCTACGAGCAGTACTTC. Translated, it gives CSAASGTGDSYEQYF.

This clonotype was counted at least ten times. V gene TRBV12-3 or TRBV12-4 combines with J gene TRBJ1-2, with TRBD1 matching 7 bases. This CDR3 contains 14 residues. V was pared by 0 bases and J by 4 bases, with 2 bases of the junction left unmatched. DNA of the CDR3: TGTGCCAGCAGTTTAGCTTCAGGGGGCTATGGCTACACCTTC. As protein: CASSLASGGYGYTF.

This chain uses TRBV7-9 with TRBJ1-1; perhaps TRBD1 as D (6 bases). The V gene's germline CDR1 is SEHNR and CDR2 FQNEAQ (reference sequence). V was clipped by 5 bases and J by 3 bases, with 13 bases between them. The CDR3 is 14 residues long. The CDR3 here is CASSRGGGDTEAFF. CDR3 in DNA: TGTGCCAGCAGCCGAGGTGGGGGCGACACTGAAGCTTTCTTT.

This clonotype was found many times. The chain recombines TRBV2 with TRBJ1-2; 7 bases match TRBD1. Germline V gene sequence: CDR1 SNHLY, CDR2 FYNNEI. With V trimmed by 3 bases and J by 4 bases, 2 bases remained unmatched. The CDR3 spans 13 residues. This CDR3 is CASSEPGGYGYTF. The CDR3, as DNA: TGTGCCAGCAGTGAGCCAGGGGGCTATGGCTACACCTTC.

V is TRBV29-1 and J is TRBJ1-1, with no clear D. Trimming left V 2 bases short and J 5 bases short, with 12 bases between. Per germline, CDR1 SQVTM and CDR2 ANQGSEA. This CDR3 has 13 amino acids. The CDR3 nucleotides are TGCAGCGTTGAAACCCGTTTGCGGACTGAAGCTTTCTTT. Protein sequence: CSVETRLRTEAFF.

This clonotype was found many times. The V call is TRBV7-9, the J call TRBJ2-1; 12 bases are shared with TRBD2. This CDR3 region has 15 residues. Per germline, CDR1 SEHNR and CDR2 FQNEAQ (reference sequence). With V trimmed by 5 bases and J by 7 bases, 6 bases remained unmatched. CDR3 nucleotides: TGTGCCAGCAGCCTTCTAGCGGGGGGGCCGAATGAGCAGTTCTTC. It translates to CASSLLAGGPNEQFF.

This clonotype has just a few counts. The chain recombines TRBV7-2 with TRBJ1-2; TRBD1 matches at 7 bases. The CDR3 spans 14 residues. From germline, CDR1 is SGHTA and CDR2 FQGNSA. V lost 6 bases, J lost 3 bases, and 7 bases stayed unmatched. The CDR3 DNA follows: TGTGCCAGCAGTGTCAGAGGGGGCGACTATGGCTACACCTTC. Translated, it gives CASSVRGGDYGYTF.

This clonotype was counted at least ten times. The chain joins TRBV18 to TRBJ1-1; D uncertain. The CDR3 totals 13 residues. Germline CDR1 is KGHSH and CDR2 is LQKENI. V was shortened by 6 bases and J by 6 bases, with 14 bases between the two germline ends. CDR3 amino acids: CASSQTPIPEAFF. CDR3 DNA: TGTGCCAGCTCCCAAACCCCCATCCCTGAAGCTTTCTTT.

As for this clonotype: Sequence at one end of the junction differs from germline and may be a read error. The genes are TRBV9 and TRBJ1-2; maybe TRBD1 (5 bases). The CDR3 runs to 14 residues. The V gene's germline CDR1 is SGDLS and CDR2 YYNGEE. CDR3 amino acids: CASSEQAGLGSSLF. As DNA, the CDR3 is TGTGCCAGCAGCGAACAGGCCGGGCTCGGTTCGTCTCTCTTC.

This clonotype was recorded at least ten times. J is TRBJ2-3 and V is TRBV29-1; 7 bases are shared with TRBD2. The CDR3 has 12 residues. Losses at the gene ends were 3 bases for V and 4 bases for J; bases not matched to a gene: 1. CDR1 is SQVTM and CDR2 is ANQGSEA in the germline V gene. The CDR3 is CSVEGGSDTQYF. The CDR3 bases are TGCAGCGTTGAGGGAGGGTCAGATACGCAGTATTTT.

The rearrangement links TRBV20-1 to TRBJ1-2, with 9 bases that match TRBD1. V lost 2 bases to trimming and J lost 3 bases; unmatched junction nucleotides: 1. The CDR3 sequence is 13 residues long. Per the germline V gene, CDR1 is DFQATT and CDR2 is SNEGSKA (reference sequence). In nucleotides, the CDR3 is TGCAGTGCTAGAACAGGGGGCGACTATGGCTACACCTTC. It encodes CSARTGGDYGYTF.

This clonotype was seen only a few times. The chain uses TRBV9 and TRBJ2-1; 7 bases line up with TRBD2. J lost 0 bases, V lost 4 bases, and 4 bases had no gene match. Germline V gene sequence: CDR1 SGDLS, CDR2 YYNGEE. This CDR3 region has 15 residues. DNA for the CDR3: TGTGCCAGCAGCACCGGGACTAACTCCTACAATGAGCAGTTCTTC. Protein product: CASSTGTNSYNEQFF.